The 10 T cell receptor beta chains reported below all come from one sample, sequenced in a study of CD8 T cells in Susac syndrome (dated by TCRdb to about 2019). Library generation was performed with the immunoSEQ multiplex PCR assay. RNA was extracted with the RNeasy kit and 0.5 to 1 ug was reverse transcribed using random hexamers. The public reads were reprocessed in TCRdb via fastp at Q25 and MiXCR, keeping in-frame beta chains. For every CDR3 protein sequence, its rows merge into one entry that carries the most common genes and DNA. The sample table records roughly 150,000 distinct CDR3 sequences; roughly 95% of these occur just once. 0.15% to 0.2% of the sample rests with the top ten. Sample: CD4+ T cells from PBMCs. The receptors were sampled from a human donor with Susac syndrome.

This clonotype was found once. The V and J genes are TRBV20-1 and TRBJ2-3; D might be TRBD1 (6 bases). The germline V gene encodes CDR1 DFQATT and CDR2 SNEGSKA (reference sequence). This CDR3 has 13 amino acids. V shed 7 bases and J shed 9 bases, with 20 bases lying between them. CDR3 protein: CSVRGGTTWTQYF. The CDR3 bases are TGCAGTGTCAGGGGTGGGACCACGTGGACGCAGTATTTT.

This chain joins TRBV7-3 and TRBJ2-6; TRBD1 matches at 12 bases. This CDR3 comprises 18 residues. Germline trimming cut 4 bases from V and 2 bases from J; bases unmatched to any gene: 6. Germline V gene data show CDR1 as SGHTA and CDR2 as FQGTGA. In DNA, the CDR3 is TGTGCCAGCAGCTCGGGACAGGGGGCAGGGCCTGGGGCCAACGTCCTGACTTTC. This gives the protein CASSSGQGAGPGANVLTF.

The genes are TRBV25-1 and TRBJ2-6; a weak D match, TRBD1 (6 bases). In germline, CDR1 is MGHDK, CDR2 SYGVNS. Trimming pared 7 bases from V and 0 bases from J, leaving 7 bases between. The CDR3 spans 14 residues. CDR3 nucleotide sequence: TGTGCCAGCAAACAGGGCTCTGGGGCCAACGTCCTGACTTTC. Translated: CASKQGSGANVLTF. The full variable domain, in which reference TRBV25-1 and TRBJ2-6 provide the parts outside the CDR3, is EADIYQTPRYLVIGTGKKITLECSQTMGHDKMYWYQQDPGMELHLIHYSYGVNSTEKGDLSSESTVSRIRTEHFPLTLESARPSHTSQYLCASKQGSGANVLTFGAGSRLTVL.

This sequence joins TRBV18 and TRBJ1-1, with no clear D. V shed 5 bases and J shed 4 bases, with 11 bases lying between them. The length of the CDR3 is 13 residues. Per the germline V gene, CDR1 is KGHSH and CDR2 is LQKENI. Here the CDR3 DNA reads TGTGCCAGCTCAGAATCGACCAGCACTGAAGCTTTCTTT. Amino acids: CASSESTSTEAFF.

The chain is built from TRBV29-1 and TRBJ2-7; the D call may be TRBD1 or TRBD2 (5 bases each). The length of the CDR3 is 15 residues. Trimming removed 1 base from V and 9 bases from J, with 22 bases in between. CDR1 is SQVTM, CDR2 ANQGSEA, per germline. In nucleotides, the CDR3 is TGCAGCGTTGAAGGAGGGACCGGCGTAACTGGGGGGCAGTACTTC. As protein: CSVEGGTGVTGGQYF.

V usage is TRBV19 and J usage is TRBJ2-7, with TRBD1 identical over 9 bases. After removal of 6 bases from V and 1 base from J, the junction contained 4 bases not matched to a gene. This CDR3 comprises 14 residues. CDR1 LNHDA and CDR2 SQIVND come from the germline V gene (reference sequence). The CDR3 sequence: CASRRGQGSYEQYF. CDR3 nucleotide sequence: TGTGCCAGTAGACGCGGACAGGGGTCCTACGAGCAGTACTTC.

The chain joins TRBV14 to TRBJ2-2, with D unresolved. The germline V gene encodes CDR1 SGHDN and CDR2 FVKESK. The V gene lost 4 bases and the J gene lost 5 bases, with 11 bases spanning the gap. The CDR3 spans 14 residues. CDR3 coding DNA: TGTGCCAGCAGCCCCGCGGCAAGAACCGGGGAGCTGTTTTTT. As protein: CASSPAARTGELFF.

V usage is TRBV9 and J usage is TRBJ2-2; no firm D call. CDR1 and CDR2 from the germline V gene are SGDLS and YYNGEE. The ends were cut back, 0 bases at V and 5 bases at J, with 8 bases in the middle. The CDR3 is made up of 14 amino acids. CDR3 sequence: CASSVEVLTGELFF. The CDR3 region has the DNA TGTGCCAGCAGCGTAGAAGTTTTGACCGGGGAGCTGTTTTTT.

This clonotype has only one observation. The chain couples TRBV9 to TRBJ1-5; perhaps TRBD1 as D (6 bases). Deletions cut 0 bases from V and 4 bases from J, with 8 bases between. In germline, CDR1 is SGDLS, CDR2 YYNGEE. The CDR3 runs 14 residues. CDR3 nucleotide sequence: TGTGCCAGCAGCGTAGCAGGGGAGAATCAGCCCCAGCATTTT. This encodes CASSVAGENQPQHF.

The chain carries TRBV3-1 and TRBJ1-3, with 9 bases identical to TRBD1. The V gene end was trimmed by 4 bases and the J gene end by 2 bases; junction bases not matched to a gene: 6. Germline V gene lookup returns CDR1 LGHDT and CDR2 YNNKEL (reference sequence). The CDR3 is 16 residues long. CDR3 DNA sequence: TGTGCCAGCAGCCCTGCCGGGACAGGGACTGGAAACACCATATATTTT. This encodes CASSPAGTGTGNTIYF.